What follows are 15 T cell receptor beta chains derived from one specimen sequenced in a study of blood T cell repertoires in COVID-19. Repertoires were generated with immunoSEQ multiplex PCR, while TCRdb's copy carries only in-frame clones and drops some. The table lists roughly 60,000 clones, about 80% of them singletons. Sequencing was performed on peripheral blood. All receptors derive from a man older than 75 with COVID-19, enrolled during active disease.

The J gene is TRBJ1-4, the V gene TRBV7-9, with 7 nucleotides matching TRBD1. CDR1 and CDR2 (germline): SEHNR, FQNEAQ (reference sequence). Losses at the gene ends were 3 bases for V and 2 bases for J; bases not matched to a gene: 3. The CDR3 contains 15 residues. In DNA form, the CDR3 reads TGTGCCAGCAGCTTTACAGGGGCTACTAATGAAAAACTGTTTTTT. It encodes CASSFTGATNEKLFF.

This clone was recorded once. The chain couples TRBV5-4 to TRBJ2-1, with 10 bases aligning to TRBD1. Unmatched junction bases numbered 7, after V lost 4 bases and J lost 6 bases. The CDR3 loop spans 15 amino acids. Germline V lookup: CDR1 SGHNT, CDR2 YYREEE (reference sequence). CDR3 amino acids: CASSTRQGAINEQFF. The CDR3 bases are TGTGCCAGCAGCACGAGACAGGGGGCTATCAATGAGCAGTTCTTC.

This clone was seen once. V and J are TRBV9 and TRBJ1-5, with 7 bases identical to TRBD1. The germline V gene encodes CDR1 SGDLS and CDR2 YYNGEE. CDR3 size: 15 residues. V trimming: 3 bases; J trimming: 0 bases; junction bases outside the gene matches: 3. The CDR3 DNA sequence: TGTGCCAGCAGCGAGGGGACAGCTAGCAATCAGCCCCAGCATTTT. This gives the protein CASSEGTASNQPQHF.

The chain has TRBV27 and TRBJ1-2; D gene unclear. CDR3 size: 13 residues. Trimming left V 1 base short and J 7 bases short, with 10 bases between. CDR1 is MNHEY and CDR2 is SMNVEV in the germline V gene (reference sequence). CDR3 amino acids: CASSLFPTGGYTF. Written as DNA, the CDR3 is TGTGCCAGCAGTTTATTCCCGACGGGTGGCTACACCTTC.

This clone has just a few counts. The chain links TRBV24-1 to TRBJ2-1; TRBD2 matches at 12 bases. CDR1 KGHDR and CDR2 SFDVKD come from the germline V gene. V lost 4 bases and J lost 6; bases outside the gene matches: 6. This CDR3 comprises 16 residues. CDR3 nucleotide sequence: TGTGCCACCAGTGACACCGGGACTAGCGGGTTCAATGAGCAGTTCTTC. Translated, it gives CATSDTGTSGFNEQFF.

The rearrangement joins TRBV27 to TRBJ1-1; weak D call: TRBD1 (6 bases). V was shortened by 3 bases and J by 1 base, with 12 bases between the two germline ends. Germline V gene sequence: CDR1 MNHEY, CDR2 SMNVEV (reference sequence). The CDR3 has 15 amino acids. CDR3 in DNA: TGTGCCAGCAGTTTGCGGGGGCTCGGGAACACTGAAGCTTTCTTT. Protein sequence: CASSLRGLGNTEAFF.

The rearrangement links TRBV27 to TRBJ2-2; D uncertain. The CDR3 loop spans 16 amino acids. Germline CDR1 and CDR2: MNHEY and SMNVEV (reference sequence). Trimming pared 0 bases from V and 0 bases from J, leaving 8 bases between. CDR3 sequence (DNA): TGTGCCAGCAGTTTATCTGACGGAGCGAACACCGGGGAGCTGTTTTTT. Its translation is CASSLSDGANTGELFF.

CDR3 sequence: CASSRVMAQQPEQFF. The CDR3 coding sequence is TGCGCCAGCAGCCGCGTCATGGCACAGCAGCCAGAGCAGTTCTTC. The chain employs TRBV4-1 and TRBJ2-1; D is ambiguous. The CDR3 extends over 15 amino acids. CDR1 is MGHRA, CDR2 YSYEKL, per germline. V lost 4 bases and J 10 bases, leaving 20 bases between the germline ends.

This sequence joins TRBV29-1 and TRBJ2-1; 8 nucleotides align to TRBD1. Germline trimming cut 2 bases from V and 7 bases from J; bases unmatched to any gene: 10. The CDR3 is 15 residues long. Looked up from germline, CDR1 is SQVTM and CDR2 is ANQGSEA. CDR3 in amino acids: CSVEFTQGARNEQFF. The CDR3 DNA reads TGCAGCGTTGAATTTACGCAGGGGGCAAGGAATGAGCAGTTCTTC.

The V and J genes are TRBV12-3 or TRBV12-4 and TRBJ1-2, with D perhaps TRBD1 (6 bases). The CDR3 sequence is 11 residues long. Trimming removed 1 base at V and 14 bases at J, with 11 bases between. This CDR3 reads CASSLEGGGTF. CDR3 coding DNA: TGTGCCAGCAGTTTAGAGGGAGGGGGGACCTTC.

The CDR3 DNA reads TGTGCCAGCAGTCTAGGGGTCGGGGGGGGTTATGGCTACACCTTC. This gives the protein CASSLGVGGGYGYTF. The chain couples TRBV27 to TRBJ1-2; possibly TRBD1 for D (5 bases). Germline V gene data show CDR1 as MNHEY and CDR2 as SMNVEV (reference sequence). With 5 bases removed from V and 5 bases from J, the gap between germline ends came to 18 bases. The CDR3 contains 15 residues.

V usage is TRBV2 and J usage is TRBJ2-1; 12 positions agree with TRBD2. Germline V gene lookup returns CDR1 SNHLY and CDR2 FYNNEI. V lost 5 bases and J lost 5; bases outside the gene matches: 10. The CDR3 runs 17 residues. For the CDR3, the DNA is TGTGCCAGCAGTCGCGATCCTAGCGGGGGGGTTAACAATGAGCAGTTCTTC. It encodes CASSRDPSGGVNNEQFF.

The chain couples TRBV5-4 to TRBJ2-1; D is possibly TRBD2 (5 bases). V was cut by 0 bases and J by 7 bases, with 5 bases left in between. The CDR3 has 12 amino acids. Germline V CDR1 and CDR2: SGHNT, YYREEE (reference sequence). CDR3 protein: CASSLAGNEQFF. The CDR3 coding sequence is TGTGCCAGCAGCTTGGCGGGGAATGAGCAGTTCTTC.

V is TRBV13 and J is TRBJ1-4; TRBD1 matches 9 bases. The trim removed 0 bases at V and 8 bases at J, leaving 4 bases unmatched. CDR1 PRHDT and CDR2 FYEKMQ come from the germline V gene (reference sequence). This CDR3 region has 15 residues. In DNA, the CDR3 is TGTGCCAGCAGCTTAGGGACAGGGGGAAGCGAAAAACTGTTTTTT. Translation: CASSLGTGGSEKLFF.

CDR3 protein: CASSKTATSGREGGELFF. The CDR3 DNA follows: TGTGCCAGCAGCAAGACCGCTACTAGCGGGAGGGAGGGCGGGGAGCTGTTTTTT. The chain joins TRBV5-5 to TRBJ2-2; TRBD2 matches at 13 bases. CDR3 length: 18 residues. The germline V gene encodes CDR1 SGHKS and CDR2 YYEKEE (reference sequence). V trimming: 4 bases; J trimming: 7 bases; junction bases outside the gene matches: 13.